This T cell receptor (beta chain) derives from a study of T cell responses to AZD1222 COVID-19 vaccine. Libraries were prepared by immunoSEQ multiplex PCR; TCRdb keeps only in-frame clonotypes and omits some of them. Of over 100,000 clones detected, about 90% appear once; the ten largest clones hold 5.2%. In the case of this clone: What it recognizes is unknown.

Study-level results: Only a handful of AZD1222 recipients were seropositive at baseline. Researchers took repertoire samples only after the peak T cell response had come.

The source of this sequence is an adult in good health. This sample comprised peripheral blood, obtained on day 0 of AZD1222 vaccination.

The DNA of the CDR3 is TGCAGTGCTAGCGGCACAGATACGCAGTATTTT. This encodes CSASGTDTQYF. The rearrangement joins TRBV20-1 to TRBJ2-3, with D uncertain. The CDR3 loop spans 11 amino acids. The V end lost 3 bases, the J end lost 1 base, and 2 bases lay between the germline ends. Germline V CDR1 and CDR2: DFQATT, SNEGSKA (reference sequence).